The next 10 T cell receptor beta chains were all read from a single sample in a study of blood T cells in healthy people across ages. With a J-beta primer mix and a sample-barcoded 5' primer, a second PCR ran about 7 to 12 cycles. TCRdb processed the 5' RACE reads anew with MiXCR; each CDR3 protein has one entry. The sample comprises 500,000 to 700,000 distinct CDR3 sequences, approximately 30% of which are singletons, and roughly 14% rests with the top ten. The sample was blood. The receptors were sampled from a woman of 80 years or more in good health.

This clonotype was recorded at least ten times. The CDR3 sequence: CANGISYEQYF. The CDR3 DNA sequence: TGTGCAAACGGAATCTCCTACGAGCAGTACTTC. The chain joins TRBV30 to TRBJ2-7; D is uncertain. The CDR3 has 11 residues. CDR1 GTSNPN and CDR2 SVGIG come from the germline V gene (reference sequence).

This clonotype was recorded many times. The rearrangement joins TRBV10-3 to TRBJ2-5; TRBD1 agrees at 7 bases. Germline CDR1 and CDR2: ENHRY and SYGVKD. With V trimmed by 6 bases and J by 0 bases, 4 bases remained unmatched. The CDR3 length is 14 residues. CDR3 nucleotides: TGTGCCATCAGGCAGACAGGGAACCAAGAGACCCAGTACTTC. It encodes CAIRQTGNQETQYF.

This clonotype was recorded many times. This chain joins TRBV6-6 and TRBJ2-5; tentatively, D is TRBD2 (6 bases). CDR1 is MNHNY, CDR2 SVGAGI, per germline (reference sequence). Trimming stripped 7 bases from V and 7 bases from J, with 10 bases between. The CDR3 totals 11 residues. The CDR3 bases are TGTGCCAGCAATTTGGGGGGGACCCAGTACTTC. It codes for CASNLGGTQYF.

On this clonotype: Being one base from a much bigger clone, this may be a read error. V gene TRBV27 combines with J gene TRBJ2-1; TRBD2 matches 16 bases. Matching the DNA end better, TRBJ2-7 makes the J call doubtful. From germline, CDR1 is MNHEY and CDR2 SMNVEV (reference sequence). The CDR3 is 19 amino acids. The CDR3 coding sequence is TGTGCCAGCAGTTCGGGACTAGCGGGGGGGCTTGGGTCCTACAATGAGCAGTACTTC. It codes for CASSSGLAGGLGSYNEQYF.

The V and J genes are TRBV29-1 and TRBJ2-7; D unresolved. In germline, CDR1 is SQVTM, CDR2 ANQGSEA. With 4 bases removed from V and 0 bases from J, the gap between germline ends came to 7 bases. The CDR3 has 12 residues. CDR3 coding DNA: TGCAGCGTTGTCCCTACCTCCTACGAGCAGTACTTC. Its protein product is CSVVPTSYEQYF.

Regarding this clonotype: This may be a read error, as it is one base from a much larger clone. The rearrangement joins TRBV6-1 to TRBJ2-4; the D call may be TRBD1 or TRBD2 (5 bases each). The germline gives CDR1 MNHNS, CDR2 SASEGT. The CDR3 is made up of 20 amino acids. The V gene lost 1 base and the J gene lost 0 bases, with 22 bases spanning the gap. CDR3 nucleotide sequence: TGTGCCAGCAGTGAAGGGGGCAGCGAGGGCCCCCCCATAGCCAAAAACATTCAGTACTTC. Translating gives CASSEGGSEGPPIAKNIQYF.

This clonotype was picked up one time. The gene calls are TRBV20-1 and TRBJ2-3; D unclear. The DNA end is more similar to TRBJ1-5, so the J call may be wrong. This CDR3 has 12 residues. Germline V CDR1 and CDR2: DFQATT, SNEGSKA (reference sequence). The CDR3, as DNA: TGCAGTGCTAGGGAAGGTTCTCAGCCCCAGCATTTT. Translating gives CSAREGSQPQHF.

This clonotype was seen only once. CDR3 bases: TGTGCCAACAGGTGGGGCACCCGATCGACTGAAGCTTTCTTT. It yields the protein CANRWGTRSTEAFF. This chain joins TRBV7-2 and TRBJ1-1; D is possibly TRBD1 (5 bases). This CDR3 spans 14 amino acids. The V end was cut by 10 bases, the J end by 5 bases, with 20 bases between. From germline, CDR1 is SGHTA and CDR2 FQGNSA.

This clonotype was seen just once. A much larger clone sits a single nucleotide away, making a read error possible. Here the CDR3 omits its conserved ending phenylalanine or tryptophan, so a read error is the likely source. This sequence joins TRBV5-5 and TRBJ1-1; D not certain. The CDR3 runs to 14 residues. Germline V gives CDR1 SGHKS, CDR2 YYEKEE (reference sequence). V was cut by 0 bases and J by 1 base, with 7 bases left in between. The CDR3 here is CASSLAVGNTEAFL. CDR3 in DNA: TGTGCCAGCAGCTTGGCTGTAGGGAACACTGAAGCTTTCTTA.

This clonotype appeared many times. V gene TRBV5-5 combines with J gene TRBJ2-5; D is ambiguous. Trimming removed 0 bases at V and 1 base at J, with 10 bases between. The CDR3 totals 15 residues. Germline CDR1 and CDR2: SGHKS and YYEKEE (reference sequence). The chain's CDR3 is CASSLGHSLQETQYF. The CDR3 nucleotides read TGTGCCAGCAGCTTGGGTCACAGCCTCCAAGAGACCCAGTACTTC.